This T cell receptor beta chain originates from a study of shared clonotypes between healthy human individuals. Regarding the study as a whole: The researchers took only blood, and tissue repertoires probably look different. Against clonotypes common to all four donors, non-shared ones had lower generation probabilities.

CDR3 length: 16 residues. The V and J ends lost 0 bases and 0 bases respectively, with 12 bases between them. CDR1 and CDR2 (germline): GTSNPN, SVGIG (reference sequence). CD8 memory comprised CD45RO+ plus CCR7-negative CD45RA+ TemRA cells. Concerning this clone: Its antigen is not known.

Assay: immunoSEQ multiplex PCR; the TCRdb copy retains only in-frame clones and omits some. Seen here are approximately 320,000 clones, around 86% observed once, and the top ten hold around 15%. The rearrangement links TRBV30 to TRBJ2-1; D is unresolved. The TCR comes from a young man in good health. Sequencing was carried out using memory CD8+ T cells sorted from blood. Subset given: CD45RO+ cells pooled with CCR7-negative TemRA cells. The CDR3 protein is CAWSVLKSLSYNEQFF. CDR3 nucleotide sequence: TGTGCCTGGAGTGTACTCAAGTCACTCTCCTACAATGAGCAGTTCTTC.